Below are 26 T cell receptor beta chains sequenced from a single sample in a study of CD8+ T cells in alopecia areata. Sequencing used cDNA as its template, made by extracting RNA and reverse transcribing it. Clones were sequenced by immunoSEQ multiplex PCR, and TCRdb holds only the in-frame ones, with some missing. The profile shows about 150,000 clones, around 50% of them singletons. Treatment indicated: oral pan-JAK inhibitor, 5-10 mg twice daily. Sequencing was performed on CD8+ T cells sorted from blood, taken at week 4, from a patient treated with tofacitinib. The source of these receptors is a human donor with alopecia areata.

The CDR3 loop is CASSYPGTGVTEAFF. The DNA for the CDR3 is TGCGCCAGCAGCTATCCCGGGACAGGGGTCACTGAAGCTTTCTTT. The rearrangement joins TRBV4-1 to TRBJ1-1; 10 nucleotides match TRBD1. The V and J ends lost 5 bases and 4 bases, in that order; junction bases with no gene match: 7. The CDR3 loop spans 15 amino acids. The V gene's germline CDR1 is MGHRA and CDR2 YSYEKL.

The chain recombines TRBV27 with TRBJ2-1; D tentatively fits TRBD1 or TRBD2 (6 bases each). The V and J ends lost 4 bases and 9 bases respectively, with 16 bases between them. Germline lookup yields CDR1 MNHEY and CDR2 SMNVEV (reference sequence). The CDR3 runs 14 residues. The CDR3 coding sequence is TGTGCCAGCAGTTCCCCCATGGGGGGCGGTGAGCAGTTCTTC. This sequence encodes CASSSPMGGGEQFF.

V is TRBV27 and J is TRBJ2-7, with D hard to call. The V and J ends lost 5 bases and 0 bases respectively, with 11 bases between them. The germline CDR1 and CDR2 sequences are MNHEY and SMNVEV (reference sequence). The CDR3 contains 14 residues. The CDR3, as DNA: TGTGCCAGCAGTGAATATATAAGCTCCTACGAGCAGTACTTC. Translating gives CASSEYISSYEQYF.

The CDR3 loop reads CSVEGPGQGLDTEAFF. Here the CDR3 DNA reads TGCAGCGTTGAAGGGCCAGGGCAGGGATTGGACACTGAAGCTTTCTTT. V gene TRBV29-1 combines with J gene TRBJ1-1; a possible D gene is TRBD1 (5 bases). Germline loops: CDR1 SQVTM, CDR2 ANQGSEA. With 1 base removed from V and 3 bases from J, the gap between germline ends came to 18 bases. This CDR3 comprises 16 residues.

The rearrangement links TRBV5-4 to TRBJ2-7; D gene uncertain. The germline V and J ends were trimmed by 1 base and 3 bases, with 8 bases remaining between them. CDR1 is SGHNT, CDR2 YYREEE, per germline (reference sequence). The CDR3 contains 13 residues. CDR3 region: CASSLRVGYEQYF. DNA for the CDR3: TGTGCCAGCAGCTTGAGGGTCGGCTACGAGCAGTACTTC.

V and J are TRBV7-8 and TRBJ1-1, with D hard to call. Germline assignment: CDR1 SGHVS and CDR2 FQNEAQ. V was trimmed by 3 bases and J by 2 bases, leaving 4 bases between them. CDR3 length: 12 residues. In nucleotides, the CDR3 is TGTGCCAGCAGCTTGAGCAACACTGAAGCTTTCTTT. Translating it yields CASSLSNTEAFF.

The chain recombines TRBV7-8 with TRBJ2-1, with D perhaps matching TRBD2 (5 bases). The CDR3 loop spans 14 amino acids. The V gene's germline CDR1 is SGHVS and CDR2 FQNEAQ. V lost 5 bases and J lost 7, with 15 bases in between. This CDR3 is CASSPGSPQNEQFF. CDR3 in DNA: TGTGCCAGCAGCCCGGGGAGCCCCCAGAATGAGCAGTTCTTC.

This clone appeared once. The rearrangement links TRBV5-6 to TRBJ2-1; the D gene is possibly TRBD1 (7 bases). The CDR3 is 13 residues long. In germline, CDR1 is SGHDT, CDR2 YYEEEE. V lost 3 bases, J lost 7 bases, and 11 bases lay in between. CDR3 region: CASSSTGRNEQFF. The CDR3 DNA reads TGTGCCAGCAGCTCGACAGGGAGGAATGAGCAGTTCTTC.

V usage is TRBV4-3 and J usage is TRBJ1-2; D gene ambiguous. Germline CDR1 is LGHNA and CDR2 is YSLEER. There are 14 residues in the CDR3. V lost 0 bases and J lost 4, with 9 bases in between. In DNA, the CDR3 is TGCGCCAGCAGCCAAGATTCGCGGGTCTATGGCTACACCTTC. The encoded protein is CASSQDSRVYGYTF.

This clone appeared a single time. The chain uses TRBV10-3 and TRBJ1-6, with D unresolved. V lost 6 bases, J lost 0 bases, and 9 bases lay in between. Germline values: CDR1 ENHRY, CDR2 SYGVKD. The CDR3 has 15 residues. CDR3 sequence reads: CAIRGTDSYNSPLHF. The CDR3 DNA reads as TGTGCCATCAGGGGAACAGACTCCTATAATTCACCCCTCCACTTT.

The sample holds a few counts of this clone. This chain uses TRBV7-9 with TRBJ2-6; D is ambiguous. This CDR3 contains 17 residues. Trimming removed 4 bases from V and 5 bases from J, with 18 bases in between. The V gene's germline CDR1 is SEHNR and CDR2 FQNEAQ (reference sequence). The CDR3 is CASSSAGDPLWANVLTF. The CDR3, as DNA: TGTGCCAGCAGCTCCGCCGGCGATCCTCTCTGGGCCAACGTCCTGACTTTC.

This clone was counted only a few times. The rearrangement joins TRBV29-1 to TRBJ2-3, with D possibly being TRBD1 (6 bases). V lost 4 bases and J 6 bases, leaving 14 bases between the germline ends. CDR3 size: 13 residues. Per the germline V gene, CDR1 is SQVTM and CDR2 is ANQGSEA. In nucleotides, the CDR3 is TGCAGCGTTGGAACAGGGATCAGGGATACGCAGTATTTT. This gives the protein CSVGTGIRDTQYF.

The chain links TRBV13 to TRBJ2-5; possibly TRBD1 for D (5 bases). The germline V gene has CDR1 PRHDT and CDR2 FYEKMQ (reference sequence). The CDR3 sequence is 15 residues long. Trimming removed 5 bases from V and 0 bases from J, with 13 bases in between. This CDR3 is CASSLTGRNQETQYF. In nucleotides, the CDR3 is TGTGCCAGCAGCCTAACAGGACGGAACCAAGAGACCCAGTACTTC.

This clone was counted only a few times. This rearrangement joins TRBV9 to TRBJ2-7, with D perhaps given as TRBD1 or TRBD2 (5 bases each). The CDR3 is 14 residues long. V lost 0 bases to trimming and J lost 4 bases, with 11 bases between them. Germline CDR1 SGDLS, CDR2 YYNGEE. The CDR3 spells CASSVGGRGYEQYF. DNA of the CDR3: TGTGCCAGCAGCGTAGGGGGCAGAGGGTACGAGCAGTACTTC.

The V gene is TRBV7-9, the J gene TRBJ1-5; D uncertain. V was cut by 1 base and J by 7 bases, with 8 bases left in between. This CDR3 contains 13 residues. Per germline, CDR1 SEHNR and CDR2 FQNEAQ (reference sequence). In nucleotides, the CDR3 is TGTGCCAGCAGCTTAGGACGAGGACAGCCCCAGCATTTT. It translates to CASSLGRGQPQHF.

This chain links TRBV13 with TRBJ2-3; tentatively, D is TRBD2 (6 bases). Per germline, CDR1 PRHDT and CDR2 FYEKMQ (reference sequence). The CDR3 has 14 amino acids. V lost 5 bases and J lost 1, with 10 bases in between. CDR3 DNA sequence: TGTGCCAGCAGCACCGGGGGAGGCACAGATACGCAGTATTTT. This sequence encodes CASSTGGGTDTQYF.

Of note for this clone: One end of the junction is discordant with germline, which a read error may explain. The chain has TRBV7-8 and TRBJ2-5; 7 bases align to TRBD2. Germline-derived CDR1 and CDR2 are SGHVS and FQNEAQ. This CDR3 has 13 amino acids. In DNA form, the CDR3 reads TGTGCCAGCAGCTTAGTAGGACTAGTGGAATGGGACTTC. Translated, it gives CASSLVGLVEWDF.

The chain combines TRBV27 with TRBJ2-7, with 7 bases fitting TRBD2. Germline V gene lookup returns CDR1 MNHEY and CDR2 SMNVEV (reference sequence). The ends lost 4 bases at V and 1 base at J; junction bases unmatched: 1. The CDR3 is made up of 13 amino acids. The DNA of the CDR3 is TGTGCCAGCAGTTACGGGGGGTCCTACGAGCAGTACTTC. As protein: CASSYGGSYEQYF.

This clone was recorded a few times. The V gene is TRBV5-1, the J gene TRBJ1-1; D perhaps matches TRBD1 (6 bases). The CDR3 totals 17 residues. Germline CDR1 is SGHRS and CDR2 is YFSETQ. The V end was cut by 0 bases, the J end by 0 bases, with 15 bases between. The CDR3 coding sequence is TGCGCCAGCAGCTTGGCCAGGGGACGGAACCTGAACACTGAAGCTTTCTTT. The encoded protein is CASSLARGRNLNTEAFF. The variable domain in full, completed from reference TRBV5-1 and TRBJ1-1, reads KAGVTQTPRYLIKTRGQQVTLSCSPISGHRSVSWYQQTPGQGLQFLFEYFSETQRNKGNFPGRFSGRQFSNSRSEMNVSTLELGDSALYLCASSLARGRNLNTEAFFGQGTRLTVV.

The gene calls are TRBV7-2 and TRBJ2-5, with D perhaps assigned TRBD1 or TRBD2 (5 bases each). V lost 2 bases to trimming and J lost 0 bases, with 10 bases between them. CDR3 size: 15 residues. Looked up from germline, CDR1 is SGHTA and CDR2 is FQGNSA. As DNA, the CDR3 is TGTGCCAGCAGCTTATCGGGGCCGTACCAAGAGACCCAGTACTTC. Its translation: CASSLSGPYQETQYF.

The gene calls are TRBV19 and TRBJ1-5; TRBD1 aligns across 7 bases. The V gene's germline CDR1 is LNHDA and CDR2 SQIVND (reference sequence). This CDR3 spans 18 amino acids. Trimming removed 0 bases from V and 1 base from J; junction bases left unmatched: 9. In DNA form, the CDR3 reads TGTGCCAGTAGTATAGACCCCACAGGGGATGGCAGCAATCAGCCCCAGCATTTT. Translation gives CASSIDPTGDGSNQPQHF. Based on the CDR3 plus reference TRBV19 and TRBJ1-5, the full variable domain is DGGITQSPKYLFRKEGQNVTLSCEQNLNHDAMYWYRQDPGQGLRLIYYSQIVNDFQKGDIAEGYSVSREKKESFPLTVTSAQKNPTAFYLCASSIDPTGDGSNQPQHFGDGTRLSIL.

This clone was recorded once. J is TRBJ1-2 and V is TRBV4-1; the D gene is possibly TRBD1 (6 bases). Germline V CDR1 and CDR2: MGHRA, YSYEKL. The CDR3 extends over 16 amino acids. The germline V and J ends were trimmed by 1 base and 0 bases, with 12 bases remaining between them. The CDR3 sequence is CASSQVRGGTNYGYTF. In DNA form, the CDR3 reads TGCGCCAGCAGCCAAGTTCGAGGGGGGACTAACTATGGCTACACCTTC.

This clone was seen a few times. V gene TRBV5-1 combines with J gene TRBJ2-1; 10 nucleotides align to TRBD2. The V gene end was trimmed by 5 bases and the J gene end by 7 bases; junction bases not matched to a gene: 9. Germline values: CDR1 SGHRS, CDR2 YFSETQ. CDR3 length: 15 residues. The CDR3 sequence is CASSISAGGPNEQFF. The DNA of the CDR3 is TGCGCCAGCAGTATTTCAGCGGGGGGGCCGAATGAGCAGTTCTTC.

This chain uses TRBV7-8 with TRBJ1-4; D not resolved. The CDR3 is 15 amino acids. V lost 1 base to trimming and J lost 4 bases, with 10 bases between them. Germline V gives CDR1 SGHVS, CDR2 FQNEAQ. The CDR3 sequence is CASSLEVQDNEKLFF. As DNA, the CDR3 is TGTGCCAGCAGCTTAGAGGTACAAGATAATGAAAAACTGTTTTTT.

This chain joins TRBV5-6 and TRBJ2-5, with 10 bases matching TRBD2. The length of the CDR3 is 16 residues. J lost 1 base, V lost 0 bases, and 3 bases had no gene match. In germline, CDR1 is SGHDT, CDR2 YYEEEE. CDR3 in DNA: TGTGCCAGCAGCTTGGAACTAGCGGGGCCCCAAGAGACCCAGTACTTC. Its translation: CASSLELAGPQETQYF. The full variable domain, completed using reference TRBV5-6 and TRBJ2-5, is DAGVTQSPTHLIKTRGQQVTLRCSPKSGHDTVSWYQQALGQGPQFIFQYYEEEERQRGNFPDRFSGHQFPNYSSELNVNALLLGDSALYLCASSLELAGPQETQYFGPGTRLLVL.

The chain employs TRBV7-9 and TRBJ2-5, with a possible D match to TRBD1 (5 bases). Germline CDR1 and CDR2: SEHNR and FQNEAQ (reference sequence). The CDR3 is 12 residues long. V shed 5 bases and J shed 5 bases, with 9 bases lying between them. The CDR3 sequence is CASSQGVETQYF. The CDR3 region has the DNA TGTGCCAGCAGCCAGGGTGTCGAGACCCAGTACTTC.